The 3 T cell receptor beta chains reported below all come from one sample, sequenced in a study of T-cell reconstitution after alpha-beta-depleted transplantation in children. The authors prepared the TCRbeta library with unique molecular identifiers. TCRdb independently ran MiXCR on the PCR reads; one entry per CDR3 protein. The data hold about 440,000 distinct CDR3 sequences, with roughly 44% observed a single time. The sequenced sample was PBMCs, obtained before TCRalphabeta/CD19-depleted stem cell transplant. Source of these receptors: a girl aged 2 to 10 with aplastic anemia, due to receive a stem cell transplant.

J is TRBJ2-2 and V is TRBV7-9, with D perhaps TRBD1 (6 bases). This CDR3 has 13 residues. V was trimmed by 5 bases and J by 7 bases, leaving 11 bases between them. Looked up from germline, CDR1 is SEHNR and CDR2 is FQNEAQ (reference sequence). Here the CDR3 reads CASSLQGNGELFF. The CDR3 bases are TGTGCCAGCAGCCTCCAGGGGAACGGGGAGCTGTTTTTT.

This sequence joins TRBV28 and TRBJ2-5; 11 bases map to TRBD2. V lost 3 bases and J lost 5; bases outside the gene matches: 5. CDR1 is MDHEN, CDR2 SYDVKM, per germline. This CDR3 is 15 amino acids long. The CDR3 spells CASSFLAGGLETQYF. CDR3 coding DNA: TGTGCCAGCAGTTTTTTAGCGGGAGGGCTGGAGACCCAGTACTTC.

The chain has TRBV29-1 and TRBJ2-5, with 12 bases fitting TRBD2. The CDR3 has 19 residues. V lost 0 bases and J lost 0; bases outside the gene matches: 11. Germline CDR1 is SQVTM and CDR2 is ANQGSEA. The CDR3 loop reads CSVEDWTSGTYPNQETQYF. The CDR3 DNA sequence: TGCAGCGTTGAAGATTGGACTAGCGGGACATACCCTAACCAAGAGACCCAGTACTTC.